One sample yielded the 15 T cell receptor beta chains listed below, sequenced in a study of blood T cell repertoires in COVID-19. TCRdb's copy holds only in-frame clones and misses some; the assay was immunoSEQ multiplex PCR. This sample has approximately 90,000 clones; 80% occur once, and the top ten carry around 21%. The specimen was peripheral blood. The receptors were sampled from a woman aged 80 or over with acute or convalescent COVID-19.

This clone was detected a few times. The J gene is TRBJ1-3, the V gene TRBV6-5; unclear D gene. The CDR3 has 12 amino acids. Germline V CDR1 and CDR2: MNHEY, SVGAGI. The V gene lost 6 bases and the J gene lost 2 bases, with 5 bases spanning the gap. The chain's CDR3 is CASREAGNTIYF. Written as DNA, the CDR3 is TGTGCCAGCAGGGAGGCTGGAAACACCATATATTTT.

The CDR3 is CASSVGSEYDNEQFF. CDR3 nucleotide sequence: TGTGCCAGCAGCGTAGGAAGCGAGTACGACAATGAGCAGTTCTTC. The V and J genes are TRBV9 and TRBJ2-1; D is unresolved. CDR1 is SGDLS and CDR2 is YYNGEE in the germline V gene. Trimming removed 0 bases at V and 5 bases at J, with 12 bases between. The CDR3 is 15 amino acids.

CDR3 residues: CASSYGDRVDTEAFF. The CDR3 coding sequence is TGTGCCAGCAGTTACGGTGACAGGGTTGACACTGAAGCTTTCTTT. The chain carries TRBV6-5 and TRBJ1-1; 7 bases fit TRBD1. The CDR3 consists of 15 residues. Per germline, CDR1 MNHEY and CDR2 SVGAGI. V shed 2 bases, J shed 3 bases, and the junction held 6 bases outside the gene matches.

V gene TRBV7-3 combines with J gene TRBJ1-2; D may be TRBD1 (6 bases). The germline V gene encodes CDR1 SGHTA and CDR2 FQGTGA. Trimming shortened V by 1 base and J by 3 bases, and 6 bases separated the two germline ends. The CDR3 consists of 13 residues. DNA for the CDR3: TGTGCCAGCAGCTTAAAGGGGGACTATGGCTACACCTTC. It translates to CASSLKGDYGYTF.

The chain combines TRBV7-2 with TRBJ2-2; TRBD1 is a possible D gene (6 bases). V was shortened by 3 bases and J by 5 bases, with 13 bases between the two germline ends. This CDR3 region has 15 residues. Germline V gene lookup returns CDR1 SGHTA and CDR2 FQGNSA. In DNA form, the CDR3 reads TGTGCCAGCAGCTTTACAGGGAGTGGGACCGGGGAGCTGTTTTTT. It codes for CASSFTGSGTGELFF.

The chain employs TRBV9 and TRBJ2-3; no clear D gene. V lost 0 bases and J lost 2, with 7 bases in between. This CDR3 is 14 amino acids long. CDR1 and CDR2 from the germline V gene are SGDLS and YYNGEE. The CDR3: CASSVDPNTDTQYF. CDR3 DNA sequence: TGTGCCAGCAGCGTAGATCCTAACACAGATACGCAGTATTTT. Full variable domain (remainder filled in from reference TRBV9 and TRBJ2-3): DSGVTQTPKHLITATGQRVTLRCSPRSGDLSVYWYQQSLDQGLQFLIQYYNGEERAKGNILERFSAQQFPDLHSELNLSSLELGDSALYFCASSVDPNTDTQYFGPGTRLTVL.

This clone occurred a few times. The chain combines TRBV3-1 (or the pseudogene TRBV3-2) with TRBJ1-5, with 9 bases identical to TRBD1. The V and J ends lost 3 bases and 6 bases, in that order; junction bases with no gene match: 9. CDR3 length: 16 residues. Germline lookup yields CDR1 LGHDT and CDR2 YNNKEL (reference sequence). In DNA, the CDR3 is TGTGCCAGCAGCCAGACCGCCGGGACAGGGATTCAGCCCCAGCATTTT. Translation: CASSQTAGTGIQPQHF.

The chain links TRBV18 to TRBJ2-1, with D possibly TRBD2 on 5 matching bases. The CDR3 is 16 residues long. The germline V gene encodes CDR1 KGHSH and CDR2 LQKENI. Deletions cut 1 base from V and 4 bases from J, with 14 bases between. CDR3 bases: TGTGCCAGCTCACCACAGGGAGTAGTAGGTTACAATGAGCAGTTCTTC. This gives the protein CASSPQGVVGYNEQFF.

This clone was seen a single time. The rearrangement uses TRBV20-1 and TRBJ1-1; D might be TRBD1 (6 bases). Germline loops: CDR1 DFQATT, CDR2 SNEGSKA (reference sequence). The CDR3 contains 11 residues. Trimming took off 3 bases at V and 6 bases at J, with 8 bases between the two ends. The CDR3: CSARDRPEAFF. CDR3 DNA: TGCAGTGCTAGGGACAGACCTGAAGCTTTCTTT.

This chain uses TRBV6-5 with TRBJ1-4, with D possibly TRBD1 on 5 matching bases. The CDR3 extends over 14 amino acids. The V and J ends lost 7 bases and 4 bases respectively, with 13 bases between them. The germline V gene encodes CDR1 MNHEY and CDR2 SVGAGI. CDR3 nucleotides: TGTGCCAGCACCGCAGGGTTTGGTAATGAAAAACTGTTTTTT. This encodes CASTAGFGNEKLFF.

V gene TRBV5-1 combines with J gene TRBJ2-5, with 10 nucleotides matching TRBD2. The germline V gene has CDR1 SGHRS and CDR2 YFSETQ. The V and J ends lost 2 bases and 1 base, in that order; junction bases with no gene match: 5. CDR3 length equals 16 residues. CDR3 residues: CASSFGLADFQETQYF. The CDR3 DNA reads TGCGCCAGCAGCTTCGGACTAGCGGATTTCCAAGAGACCCAGTACTTC.

The chain carries TRBV18 and TRBJ1-2, with D unclear. V was shortened by 2 bases and J by 0 bases, with 7 bases between the two germline ends. The CDR3 totals 14 residues. Germline V gene data show CDR1 as KGHSH and CDR2 as LQKENI. In DNA form, the CDR3 reads TGTGCCAGCTCACCATTATCCTCTAACTATGGCTACACCTTC. The encoded protein is CASSPLSSNYGYTF.

This clone showed up just once. J is TRBJ1-3 and V is TRBV30; D is possibly TRBD1 (6 bases). The V end was cut by 3 bases, the J end by 0 bases, with 9 bases between. The CDR3 length is 14 residues. Germline V gene lookup returns CDR1 GTSNPN and CDR2 SVGIG (reference sequence). CDR3 coding DNA: TGTGCCTGGAGAAAGGGGGTCTCTGGAAACACCATATATTTT. Translating it yields CAWRKGVSGNTIYF.

This clone was recorded a few times. The DNA of the CDR3 is TGTGCCAGCAGCTTGGTGGCAGGGGGTTCCTACGAGCAGTACTTC. This codes for CASSLVAGGSYEQYF. The chain recombines TRBV5-8 with TRBJ2-7, with 7 bases lining up with TRBD1. The CDR3 has 15 amino acids. CDR1 is SGHTS and CDR2 is YDEGEE in the germline V gene. V shed 0 bases and J 1 base; nucleotides not matched to a gene: 4.

This rearrangement joins TRBV7-2 to TRBJ2-1; 10 bases fit TRBD2. CDR1 is SGHTA, CDR2 FQGNSA, per germline. This CDR3 has 15 residues. The trim removed 6 bases at V and 4 bases at J, leaving 6 bases unmatched. The CDR3 spells CASRLLLAGYNEQFF. DNA for the CDR3: TGTGCCAGCAGGTTACTACTAGCGGGGTACAATGAGCAGTTCTTC.